This entry describes one TCR beta chain. Its antigen is not known. Germline V CDR1 and CDR2: SQVTM, ANQGSEA. This CDR3 is 16 amino acids long. Losses at the gene ends were 4 bases for V and 4 bases for J; bases not matched to a gene: 7. This specimen belongs to a study of T cell responses to AZD1222 COVID-19 vaccine. Study conclusions and caveats: The reported proportion of spike-specific TCRs targeting unmutated variant regions was nearly half.

The table came from immunoSEQ multiplex PCR; TCRdb's copy has only in-frame clones and leaves some out. Altogether 150,000 to 200,000 clones are present, approximately 94% being singletons, with the ten largest covering 3.6%. The chain couples TRBV29-1 to TRBJ2-7, with 16 bases identical to TRBD2. The receptor was isolated from an adult who received the MenACWY meningococcal vaccine as a control. Specimen: peripheral blood, collected 28 days after the second dose of the MenACWY control vaccine. Here the CDR3 DNA reads TGCAGCGTTGCTGGGACTAGCGGGAGGGCGAATTACGAGCAGTACTTC. Its protein is CSVAGTSGRANYEQYF.